This T cell receptor beta chain is from a study of cytomegalovirus exposure and HLA in healthy donors. In the study overall: Earlier findings included some 120 million unique TCR beta sequences obtained from 180 million or so T cells. Within the Caucasian-associated ancestry cluster were under 85% of the roughly 380 genotyped donors. Whole-study results and caveats: As was reported, the classifier diagnosed cytomegalovirus status with high specificity and sensitivity. In a later analysis, DRB1 alleles had the most associated TCRs; HLA-C alleles the fewest.

The PCR employed 60 Vbeta primers together with 13 Jbeta primers. Method: immunoSEQ multiplex PCR; TCRdb's copy keeps in-frame clones and lacks some. This sample has fewer than 130,000 clones; about 80% occur once, and the top ten carry around 3%. V gave up 1 base and J gave up 2 bases; unmatched junction bases: 9. Germline CDR1 SGHDT, CDR2 YYEEEE. This CDR3 has 17 amino acids. This clone occurred a few times. Its cognate antigen is unknown. The TCR originated in a woman aged 60-75 years in good health and CMV-seropositive. Sequencing was done on a sample of PBMCs. J is TRBJ2-3 and V is TRBV5-6; 8 bases line up with TRBD2. The CDR3 DNA reads TGTGCCAGCAGCTTGTTGTCTGGGACTAGATACACAGATACGCAGTATTTT. Translating gives CASSLLSGTRYTDTQYF.